The sequence of this TCR beta chain was determined in a study of blood T cell repertoires in COVID-19 (dated by TCRdb to between 2020 and 2021). Regarding the complete study: Collaborator samples came from the United States, Italy and Spain and covered acute and convalescent phases of COVID-19. Subjects who had been exposed to COVID-19, were actively infected with it, or had recovered from it provided the deeply sampled blood TCRbeta repertoires that made up the dataset. The repertoires were released in a freely available public database intended as a resource for research on the immune response to SARS-CoV-2. Nearly every sample came with metadata listing a de-identified subject ID, COVID-19 status, age in years and sex. HLA class I and class II types, where available, came from metadata supplied by the sample provider rather than from assay-based typing. The prospective study material was composed of cDNA or gDNA derived from T cells, B-cell-depleted T cells, or PBMCs. Samples were obtained from the ongoing ImmuneRACE study (first 160 participants) and from 1,254 subjects provided by 6 global collaborators. On the study overall, not on this receptor specifically: How much clinical and demographic metadata was included differed by source and by participant, and the metadata was provided uncurated.

The immunoSEQ Assay, a bias-controlled multiplex PCR, was used to amplify TCRbeta CDR3 regions from genomic DNA. Regarding the original processing steps: Within the assay, amplification of reference gene primers was used to estimate how many nucleated cells each sample contained. To quantify the absolute abundance of each unique TCRbeta CDR3 rearrangement, sequence reads were collapsed and filtered. For each sample, productive Simpson clonality was calculated by taking the square root of Simpson's diversity index across productive rearrangements. TCRdb's version of the immuneACCESS table is confined to in-frame rearrangements and falls short of the full clone set. An unresolved V gene accounts for under half of the shortfall where checked; the remainder is of unknown origin. D and trimming come from the DNA, and the V and J calls and clone size come from that table. This sample holds tens of thousands of clones; approximately 90% were observed only once. The ten largest clonotypes hold approximately 15% of the sample.

As regards this clone: Its recognized antigen is unknown. Base-call qualities are not available, and no considerably larger clone is one nucleotide away.

Each collaborating institution followed its own protocols to collect whole blood in K2EDTA tubes. Collaborator samples were shipped for TCRbeta analysis as frozen whole blood, isolated PBMCs, or DNA extracted from either sample type. Specimen: peripheral blood. The receptor comes from a male donor with acute or convalescent COVID-19.

The CDR3 is CASSLVVRGGELFF. The DNA reads as follows: TGTGCCAGCAGCTTAGTGGTTAGAGGCGGGGAGCTGTTTTTT. The receptor chain draws on TRBV7-8 and TRBJ2-2; no D segment can be confidently identified. The CDR3 goes from the cysteine to the phenylalanine over 14 residues. CDR3 DNA only is kept here, 42 bases in frame from base 1. From the germline V gene, CDR1 is SGHVS and CDR2 is FQNEAQ. At the junction V is shortened by 1 base and J by 7 bases, with 10 bases in between.